These T cell receptor beta chains were read from a single sample in a study of cytomegalovirus exposure and HLA in healthy donors. Data came from immunoSEQ multiplex PCR; TCRdb stores just in-frame clones and leaves some out. This sample yields around 140,000 clones, of which less than 85% are seen a single time; approximately 1.8% belongs to the top ten. Input material: PBMCs. The receptors originated from a middle-aged man in good health and CMV-seronegative. The CDR3 runs from the conserved cysteine through the conserved F or W.

>TRBJ2-5|TRBV5-4
CASSSGLAGETQYF
>TRBJ2-1|TRBV5-1
CASSRGWSSYNEQFF
>TRBJ1-3|TRBV7-9
CASTSGTSVGNTIYF
>TRBJ2-3|TRBV19
CASKGEDARNTQYF
>TRBJ2-1|TRBV28
CASSNDRGPYNEQFF
>TRBJ1-5|TRBV30
CAWRAGGGQPQHF
>TRBJ2-1|TRBV27
CASSRLRPAGATYNEQFF
>TRBJ2-3|TRBV6-5
CASSYGGGRTDTQYF
>TRBJ2-3|TRBV7-6
CASSLAGENTDTQYF
>TRBJ2-5|TRBV28
CASMGDLRASGRASAETQYF
>TRBJ2-1|TRBV30
CASSLPSGRNEQFF
>TRBJ2-7|TRBV28
CASSFIFRVGIAGGPSSYEQYF
>TRBJ1-2|TRBV29-1
CSGLDRANYGYTF
>TRBJ2-7|TRBV4-1
CASSQGDRSYEQYF
>TRBJ2-7|TRBV30
CAWSPRLPTYEQYF
>TRBJ1-3|TRBV11-3
CASSLDRPGTGVGNTIYF
>TRBJ2-1|TRBV27
CASSLTSGGSHEQFF